Below, 9 T cell receptor beta chains from the same sample are listed, as sequenced in a study of T cell responses to AZD1222 COVID-19 vaccine. The protocol was immunoSEQ multiplex PCR, while the TCRdb copy is restricted to in-frame clones and leaves out a portion. This table holds nearly 110,000 clones, roughly 89% found once. The sequenced sample was peripheral blood, obtained on day 0 of AZD1222 vaccination. The receptors here all came from an adult in good health.

The chain joins TRBV24-1 to TRBJ2-7; possibly TRBD2 for D (6 bases). The germline CDR1 and CDR2 sequences are KGHDR and SFDVKD. The length of the CDR3 is 17 residues. V was trimmed by 3 bases and J by 6 bases, leaving 23 bases between them. Written as DNA, the CDR3 is TGTGCCACCAGTGATCTATTAACCGGGACTTTGTCAGCCGAGCAGTACTTC. Protein sequence: CATSDLLTGTLSAEQYF.

The chain couples TRBV4-1 to TRBJ1-1; unclear D gene. V lost 2 bases to trimming and J lost 4 bases, with 5 bases between them. This CDR3 is built from 12 residues. Germline-derived CDR1 and CDR2 are MGHRA and YSYEKL. The CDR3 here is CASSQHPTEAFF. DNA for the CDR3: TGCGCCAGCAGCCAACATCCCACTGAAGCTTTCTTT.

The V gene is TRBV20-1, the J gene TRBJ2-7, with a weak D call TRBD1 (5 bases). Per the germline V gene, CDR1 is DFQATT and CDR2 is SNEGSKA (reference sequence). This CDR3 spans 13 amino acids. V was clipped by 3 bases and J by 3 bases, with 12 bases between them. The CDR3 loop is CSASGQGYYEQYF. As DNA, the CDR3 is TGCAGTGCTAGTGGGCAGGGCTACTACGAGCAGTACTTC.

This clone was seen a single time. The V gene is TRBV18, the J gene TRBJ1-2; no definite D call. The CDR3 has 13 amino acids. Trimming removed 0 bases at V and 4 bases at J, with 6 bases between. The germline CDR1 and CDR2 sequences are KGHSH and LQKENI. CDR3 sequence reads: CASSPPGSYGYTF. The CDR3 DNA sequence: TGTGCCAGCTCACCACCCGGGTCCTATGGCTACACCTTC. The full variable domain, completed using reference TRBV18 and TRBJ1-2, is NAGVMQNPRHLVRRRGQEARLRCSPMKGHSHVYWYRQLPEEGLKFMVYLQKENIIDESGMPKERFSAEFPKEGPSILRIQQVVRGDSAAYFCASSPPGSYGYTFGSGTRLTVV.

This rearrangement joins TRBV19 to TRBJ2-1; possibly TRBD1 or TRBD2 for D (6 bases each). The CDR3 sequence is 16 residues long. CDR1 is LNHDA, CDR2 SQIVND, per germline (reference sequence). V lost 5 bases and J 0 bases, leaving 14 bases between the germline ends. CDR3 sequence: CASSSEGGISYNEQFF. The CDR3 region has the DNA TGTGCCAGTAGTTCGGAGGGGGGCATCTCCTACAATGAGCAGTTCTTC.

The chain has TRBV9 and TRBJ2-7, with D tentatively TRBD1 (5 bases). V lost 0 bases to trimming and J lost 3 bases, with 10 bases between them. This CDR3 spans 14 amino acids. CDR1 and CDR2 (germline): SGDLS, YYNGEE. For the CDR3, the DNA is TGTGCCAGCAGCGTAGGGCGCAGGGACTACGAGCAGTACTTC. This sequence encodes CASSVGRRDYEQYF. The variable domain in full, with the rest retrieved from reference TRBV9 and TRBJ2-7, is DSGVTQTPKHLITATGQRVTLRCSPRSGDLSVYWYQQSLDQGLQFLIQYYNGEERAKGNILERFSAQQFPDLHSELNLSSLELGDSALYFCASSVGRRDYEQYFGPGTRLTVT.

The rearrangement links TRBV29-1 to TRBJ2-5; TRBD2 aligns across 7 bases. The length of the CDR3 is 10 residues. Trimming took 7 bases from V and 5 from J; bases not matched to a gene: 1. Germline CDR1 SQVTM, CDR2 ANQGSEA. In nucleotides, the CDR3 is TGCAGCGCCGGGGGGGAGACCCAGTACTTC. It specifies CSAGGETQYF.

This clone was counted only a few times. The chain recombines TRBV18 with TRBJ2-7; no definite D call. The germline V gene encodes CDR1 KGHSH and CDR2 LQKENI. The CDR3 spans 15 residues. The ends were cut back, 2 bases at V and 0 bases at J, with 11 bases in the middle. The CDR3 sequence is CASSPRSGSSYEQYF. The CDR3 DNA follows: TGTGCCAGCTCACCAAGATCGGGTAGCTCCTACGAGCAGTACTTC.

J is TRBJ2-1 and V is TRBV3-1 (or the pseudogene TRBV3-2); 7 bases align to TRBD2. This CDR3 comprises 14 residues. CDR1 is LGHDT and CDR2 is YNNKEL in the germline V gene (reference sequence). Trimming removed 0 bases from V and 9 bases from J; junction bases left unmatched: 5. The CDR3 coding sequence is TGTGCCAGCAGCCAAGAGATCGGGGGGTCTGAGCAGTTCTTC. Protein sequence: CASSQEIGGSEQFF.